Listed here is a single T cell receptor (beta chain). This clonotype has at least ten counts. The specificity of this receptor is unknown. No base quality information exists; no much larger clone differs at one position. This sample stems from a study of T cells in Graves' hyperthyroidism and ophthalmopathy (dated by TCRdb to about 2019). With regard to the full study: Peripheral blood was collected at initial diagnosis, before any treatment. After blood sampling, hyperthyroidism patients were treated with methimazole at a starting dose of 30 mg daily, and ophthalmopathy patients were treated with high-dose intravenous methylprednisolone. For training and testing, the 80 to 100 patients in the discovery cohort were randomly divided in a 7:3 ratio. In about 6 Graves' hyperthyroidism patients, the study also compared T-cell repertoires from thyroid tissue with T-cell repertoires from blood. Prospective prediction of ophthalmopathy was tested in an independent validation cohort of approximately 19 hyperthyroidism patients and approximately 17 patients who later progressed to ophthalmopathy. A discovery cohort of about a hundred patients, about 40 with Graves' ophthalmopathy and more than 55 with stable Graves' hyperthyroidism, was used to find distinguishing TCR V-J signatures. The paper reports TCR Vbeta CDR3 sequencing of 140 or so peripheral blood samples: 40 or so ophthalmopathy, some 80 hyperthyroidism and approximately 17 progressor patients.

Stable Graves' hyperthyroidism was defined as the absence of progression to ophthalmopathy over 18 months of follow-up. Hyperthyroidism patients were newly diagnosed, with disease duration under 2 months, and aged 18 to 65 years. Any patient with an uncontrolled infection, another autoimmune disease, pregnancy or lactation was excluded. Clinical symptoms, serum thyroxine and TRAb, thyroid ultrasound, and orbital computed tomography formed the basis for the diagnoses. Ficoll-Paque density gradient centrifugation was used to isolate PBMCs from 8.5 to 10 ml of fresh peripheral blood. Trizol reagent was used to extract total RNA, and RNA quality was then checked on an Agilent 2100 Bioanalyzer. TCR beta CDR3 regions were amplified from RNA transcripts. The first round of RT-PCR for the TCR CDR3 was performed with the HTBI primer set and the Qiagen OneStep RT-PCR kit. Libraries were constructed in a second round of multiplex PCR, after which size selection and purification were performed. Libraries were sequenced paired-end with 100 bp reads on an Illumina HiSeq2000. The paper's processing steps were these. SOAPnuke was used to process the raw data, throwing out any read that contained adapters or uncalled bases, had a mean Phred below 15, or lacked an exact constant-primer or identifier match. COPE v1.2.5 was used to merge the high-quality paired reads, and each unique nucleotide sequence was defined as a clonotype. Clonotypes were aligned to IMGT TRBV, TRBD and TRBJ reference segments using MiTCR v1.1. Only V-J combinations with frequency above 0.0001, covering 99% to 99.2% of repertoires, were analysed. The TCS score was defined as F50 (clonal expansion) divided by E x V (chaos), with BLOSUM62-based TCRdist calculated between CDR3 peptides within each V-J. Welch's t-statistics and random forest reduced fewer than 550 V-J features to roughly 13, which were used in a naive Bayes classifier (R e1071). Clones were called with MiXCR by TCRdb after fastp trimmed the public reads at Q25, and only in-frame beta chains were retained. All rows with the same CDR3 protein become a single entry with the most common DNA and genes. The V and J calls were not made by the authors but by TCRdb's processing. The sample table shows a few hundred thousand distinct CDR3 sequences, and approximately 15% are seen once. About 17% of the sample lies in the top ten.

What the research found in general, with its limitations: In validation, progression to ophthalmopathy was predicted by the model with approximately 67% sensitivity and 72.22% specificity, a median of approximately 6.5 months before onset. Sample size was not statistically predetermined, and investigators were not blinded to group allocation. Most expanded thyroid clonotypes (frequency above 0.001) were also detected in blood, a finding suggesting that blood repertoires may reflect thyroid immune responses. A 13 V-J signature model separated ophthalmopathy from stable hyperthyroidism, with 87.88% sensitivity and about 81% specificity in cross-validation and 80%/75% in testing.

V and J are truncated by 3 bases and 1 base respectively, leaving an intervening sequence of 9 bases. From a lookup of the germline V gene (reference sequence), CDR1 and CDR2 are MNHEY and SMNVEV. The CDR3 has 14 amino acids, counting the end cysteine and phenylalanine. Of the read, only the CDR3 DNA is kept; its 42 bases are in frame from base 1. Sequenced input: blood. This receptor was identified in a woman younger than 30 with Graves' hyperthyroidism. This receptor chain uses TRBV27 and TRBJ1-1; there is no confident call for the D gene. CDR3 reads: CASSFGRPNTEAFF. The DNA sequence is given as TGTGCCAGCAGTTTCGGACGGCCGAACACTGAAGCTTTCTTT.